These 30 T cell receptor beta chains were sequenced from one sample in a study of OX40 agonist ivuxolimab in advanced cancers. Some clones are missing from TCRdb's copy, which holds only in-frame ones; the method was immunoSEQ multiplex PCR. The table has approximately 35,000 clones, more than 60% seen once. Sequenced here: CD4+ or CD8+ T cells sorted from blood, sampled in a trial of the OX40 agonist ivuxolimab. These receptors all come from an adult with an advanced solid tumor such as melanoma, head and neck, liver or kidney cancer.

The J gene is TRBJ2-7, the V gene TRBV5-1; the D is unclear. Germline V gives CDR1 SGHRS, CDR2 YFSETQ. V was shortened by 0 bases and J by 6 bases, with 7 bases between the two germline ends. This CDR3 has 12 amino acids. CDR3 in amino acids: CASSLGHGEQYF. The CDR3 DNA sequence: TGCGCCAGCAGCTTGGGTCACGGCGAGCAGTACTTC. The full variable domain, its missing parts supplied by reference TRBV5-1 and TRBJ2-7, is KAGVTQTPRYLIKTRGQQVTLSCSPISGHRSVSWYQQTPGQGLQFLFEYFSETQRNKGNFPGRFSGRQFSNSRSEMNVSTLELGDSALYLCASSLGHGEQYFGPGTRLTVT.

This chain links TRBV7-9 with TRBJ1-2; no firm D call. V was clipped by 3 bases and J by 7 bases, with 6 bases between them. CDR3 length: 11 residues. Per the germline V gene, CDR1 is SEHNR and CDR2 is FQNEAQ (reference sequence). The CDR3 reads CASSLLGGYTF. Here the CDR3 DNA reads TGTGCCAGCAGCTTGCTTGGTGGCTACACCTTC.

Worth noting for this clone: This specimen includes other DNA sequences encoding the same CDR3. CDR3 amino acids: CASSYWGENTEAFF. CDR3 bases: TGTGCCAGCAGTTATTGGGGAGAGAACACTGAAGCTTTCTTT. The chain recombines TRBV6-5 with TRBJ1-1; D gene unclear. Germline assignment: CDR1 MNHEY and CDR2 SVGAGI. V was shortened by 3 bases and J by 1 base, with 9 bases between the two germline ends. This CDR3 has 14 amino acids.

This clone was recorded only once. This chain joins TRBV27 and TRBJ2-5, with D possibly matching TRBD2 (5 bases). The CDR3 runs 13 residues. Trimming shortened V by 3 bases and J by 5 bases, and 10 bases separated the two germline ends. Germline lookup yields CDR1 MNHEY and CDR2 SMNVEV (reference sequence). The CDR3 DNA sequence: TGTGCCAGCAGTTTGTGGACGGGGGAGACCCAGTACTTC. This sequence encodes CASSLWTGETQYF.

The chain joins TRBV5-1 to TRBJ1-1; tentatively, D is TRBD1 (5 bases). CDR3 length: 13 residues. Trimming took off 6 bases at V and 6 bases at J, with 15 bases between the two ends. Germline-derived CDR1 and CDR2 are SGHRS and YFSETQ. CDR3 coding DNA: TGCGCCAGCACAGACAGCCCCCCGTCTGAAGCTTTCTTT. Protein: CASTDSPPSEAFF.

V is TRBV19 and J is TRBJ2-1; the D is unclear. Trimming shortened V by 3 bases and J by 7 bases, and 7 bases separated the two germline ends. The germline gives CDR1 LNHDA, CDR2 SQIVND (reference sequence). The CDR3 runs to 12 residues. CDR3 residues: CASSMSENEQFF. CDR3 nucleotide sequence: TGTGCCAGTAGTATGTCAGAAAATGAGCAGTTCTTC.

In nucleotides, the CDR3 is TGTGCCTGGAGCGTCGGACAGGGAGAATCACCCCTCCACTTT. Translating it yields CAWSVGQGESPLHF. The chain couples TRBV30 to TRBJ1-6; 8 positions match TRBD1. Looked up from germline, CDR1 is GTSNPN and CDR2 is SVGIG (reference sequence). There are 14 residues in the CDR3. Trimming cost V 3 bases and J 10 bases; bases outside gene matches: 8.

The rearrangement uses TRBV29-1 and TRBJ2-3; D perhaps matches TRBD1 (5 bases). The CDR3 consists of 14 residues. V lost 2 bases to trimming and J lost 1 base, with 10 bases between them. CDR1 and CDR2 from the germline V gene are SQVTM and ANQGSEA. In DNA, the CDR3 is TGCAGCGTTGAAAAGGGGTTAGGCACAGATACGCAGTATTTT. Protein sequence: CSVEKGLGTDTQYF.

This sequence joins TRBV6-6 and TRBJ2-3, with D possibly matching TRBD1 (6 bases). V lost 2 bases, J lost 2 bases, and 8 bases lay in between. The V gene's germline CDR1 is MNHNY and CDR2 SVGAGI (reference sequence). The CDR3 contains 14 residues. In nucleotides, the CDR3 is TGTGCCAGCAGTTACCCAGGGGACACAGATACGCAGTATTTT. This gives the protein CASSYPGDTDTQYF.

The chain employs TRBV7-9 and TRBJ1-1; TRBD1 matches 7 bases. The length of the CDR3 is 15 residues. V shed 0 bases and J 4 bases; nucleotides not matched to a gene: 5. Germline CDR1 SEHNR, CDR2 FQNEAQ (reference sequence). CDR3 DNA: TGTGCCAGCAGCTTAGCGCCCGGGACAGCCACTGAAGCTTTCTTT. The encoded protein is CASSLAPGTATEAFF.

DNA of the CDR3: TGTGCCAGTGGCCCGACAGGGGGATTAACTGAAGCTTTCTTT. Its protein is CASGPTGGLTEAFF. The chain combines TRBV19 with TRBJ1-1; 9 nucleotides line up with TRBD1. After removal of 8 bases from V and 5 bases from J, the junction contained 9 bases not matched to a gene. The CDR3 runs 14 residues. Germline CDR1 and CDR2: LNHDA and SQIVND (reference sequence).

The chain employs TRBV7-7 and TRBJ2-2, with 8 bases aligning to TRBD2. The CDR3 length is 17 residues. Losses at the gene ends were 1 base for V and 0 bases for J; bases not matched to a gene: 4. CDR1 is SSHAT and CDR2 is FNYEAQ in the germline V gene (reference sequence). The CDR3 reads CASSLGGLVTNTGELFF. CDR3 bases: TGTGCCAGCAGCTTAGGGGGACTAGTGACGAACACCGGGGAGCTGTTTTTT.

The V and J genes are TRBV7-2 and TRBJ2-7; 8 bases fit TRBD1. The V and J ends lost 5 bases and 3 bases, in that order; junction bases with no gene match: 9. The germline V gene has CDR1 SGHTA and CDR2 FQGNSA. This CDR3 is 15 amino acids long. CDR3 protein: CASSIPGTGIYEQYF. As DNA, the CDR3 is TGTGCCAGCAGCATCCCCGGGACAGGCATCTACGAGCAGTACTTC.

This chain links TRBV9 with TRBJ2-5; possibly TRBD2 for D (5 bases). Germline lookup yields CDR1 SGDLS and CDR2 YYNGEE. Trimming cost V 0 bases and J 4 bases, with 22 bases left between them. This CDR3 contains 18 residues. This CDR3 is CASSVGSWSGIISETQYF. CDR3 bases: TGTGCCAGCAGCGTAGGTAGTTGGTCGGGGATTATTTCAGAGACCCAGTACTTC.

The CDR3 spells CASSAGLEGGYGYTF. The CDR3 DNA follows: TGTGCCAGCAGTGCCGGGTTGGAGGGTGGCTATGGCTACACCTTC. The genes are TRBV27 and TRBJ1-2; no definite D call. Trimming removed 5 bases from V and 4 bases from J, with 17 bases in between. The CDR3 has 15 residues. CDR1 and CDR2 (germline): MNHEY, SMNVEV (reference sequence).

Here the CDR3 DNA reads TGTGCCAGCAGCTTCGCGGGGGGGGGCCAAAAAAAACTGTTTTTT. This encodes CASSFAGGGQKKLFF. V is TRBV5-4 and J is TRBJ1-4, with D possibly being TRBD1 (6 bases). Germline CDR1 is SGHNT and CDR2 is YYREEE (reference sequence). CDR3 length equals 15 residues. V lost 2 bases and J 9 bases, leaving 17 bases between the germline ends.

There are a few counts of this clone. V gene TRBV6-5 combines with J gene TRBJ1-5; D perhaps matches TRBD1 (6 bases). In germline, CDR1 is MNHEY, CDR2 SVGAGI. The CDR3 loop spans 14 amino acids. The ends were cut back, 6 bases at V and 2 bases at J, with 11 bases in the middle. The DNA of the CDR3 is TGTGCCAGCAGCTACGGGGGGCGCAATCAGCCCCAGCATTTT. Translating it yields CASSYGGRNQPQHF.

The V and J genes are TRBV6-5 and TRBJ2-7; D is tentatively TRBD1 or TRBD2 (5 bases each). The CDR3 has 14 residues. With 6 bases removed from V and 2 bases from J, the gap between germline ends came to 14 bases. Germline V gives CDR1 MNHEY, CDR2 SVGAGI. The CDR3, as DNA: TGTGCCAGCAGGCGGAGGACACCCCCCTACGAGCAGTACTTC. Residues: CASRRRTPPYEQYF.

The CDR3 nucleotides are TGTGCCAGTAGTATCACGACAAGCAACTACGAGCAGTACTTC. Translation: CASSITTSNYEQYF. This chain joins TRBV19 and TRBJ2-5; D is unresolved. Near its end, the DNA agrees better with TRBJ2-7, so the J call may be wrong. The CDR3 is 14 residues long. Germline-derived CDR1 and CDR2 are LNHDA and SQIVND (reference sequence).

The rearrangement links TRBV2 to TRBJ2-1; D is possibly TRBD1 (6 bases). The CDR3 length is 13 residues. Deletions cut 9 bases from V and 3 bases from J, with 12 bases between. The germline gives CDR1 SNHLY, CDR2 FYNNEI. CDR3: CASRDRNYNEQFF. In DNA form, the CDR3 reads TGTGCCAGTCGCGACAGGAACTACAATGAGCAGTTCTTC.

The V call is TRBV4-2, the J call TRBJ2-1; perhaps TRBD1 as D (5 bases). The V and J ends lost 1 base and 3 bases respectively, with 16 bases between them. The germline gives CDR1 LGHNA, CDR2 YNFKEQ. This CDR3 is built from 17 residues. CDR3 nucleotide sequence: TGTGCCAGCAGCCAAGCCATCTTAGGGGTCTTCTACAATGAGCAGTTCTTC. Its protein product is CASSQAILGVFYNEQFF.

The rearrangement joins TRBV2 to TRBJ2-3; D gene unclear. Germline V gene lookup returns CDR1 SNHLY and CDR2 FYNNEI. This CDR3 contains 11 residues. The V end was cut by 4 bases, the J end by 5 bases, with 4 bases between. The CDR3 loop is CASSAGDTQYF. CDR3 coding DNA: TGTGCCAGCAGTGCTGGAGATACGCAGTATTTT.

The chain uses TRBV7-9 and TRBJ1-2, with 10 positions matching TRBD1. The CDR3 extends over 15 amino acids. Germline lookup yields CDR1 SEHNR and CDR2 FQNEAQ (reference sequence). The junction had 9 bases not matched to a gene; V was cut back by 5 bases and J by 6 bases. The CDR3 bases are TGTGCCAGCAGCCCTGACAGGGGGCAGTTGCATGGCTACACCTTC. It encodes CASSPDRGQLHGYTF.

The rearrangement uses TRBV18 and TRBJ2-2; D remains unclear. With 1 base removed from V and 1 base from J, the gap between germline ends came to 10 bases. The CDR3 has 16 amino acids. CDR1 is KGHSH, CDR2 LQKENI, per germline. The CDR3 sequence: CASSPHGVKNTGELFF. The CDR3 DNA is TGTGCCAGCTCACCACATGGGGTGAAGAACACCGGGGAGCTGTTTTTT.

The chain has TRBV6-1 and TRBJ1-5, with D possibly matching TRBD1 (6 bases). Germline V gene data show CDR1 as MNHNS and CDR2 as SASEGT. CDR3 length: 17 amino acids. Trimming took 2 bases from V and 0 from J, leaving 14 bases between them. CDR3 in DNA: TGTGCCAGCAGTGAAAGGCGGGACACCCTTAGCAATCAGCCCCAGCATTTT. As protein: CASSERRDTLSNQPQHF.

V and J are TRBV7-2 and TRBJ1-1; D is unresolved. CDR1 SGHTA and CDR2 FQGNSA come from the germline V gene. CDR3 size: 13 residues. V was cut by 3 bases and J by 2 bases, with 7 bases left in between. CDR3 coding DNA: TGTGCCAGCAGCTTGGGATTCAACACTGAAGCTTTCTTT. As protein: CASSLGFNTEAFF.

The V and J genes are TRBV19 and TRBJ1-4; no reliable D call. Deletions cut 5 bases from V and 0 bases from J, with 10 bases between. The CDR3 extends over 15 amino acids. In germline, CDR1 is LNHDA, CDR2 SQIVND (reference sequence). CDR3: CASSFHRATNEKLFF. The CDR3 DNA follows: TGTGCCAGTAGTTTTCACCGAGCAACTAATGAAAAACTGTTTTTT.

This clone has more than one count but fewer than ten. V gene TRBV7-6 combines with J gene TRBJ1-2; D is perhaps TRBD1 (6 bases). Trimming stripped 0 bases from V and 7 bases from J, with 15 bases between. The CDR3 length is 15 residues. Germline CDR1 is SGHVS and CDR2 is FNYEAQ. CDR3 protein: CASSLAPAGEGGYTF. For the CDR3, the DNA is TGTGCCAGCAGCTTAGCTCCGGCAGGGGAGGGTGGCTACACCTTC. The whole variable domain, remainder taken from reference TRBV7-6 and TRBJ1-2, is GAGVSQSPRYKVTKRGQDVALRCDPISGHVSLYWYRQALGQGPEFLTYFNYEAQQDKSGLPNDRFSAERPEGSISTLTIQRTEQRDSAMYRCASSLAPAGEGGYTFGSGTRLTVV.

The chain combines TRBV19 with TRBJ2-7; 8 nucleotides align to TRBD1. The V gene's germline CDR1 is LNHDA and CDR2 SQIVND (reference sequence). The CDR3 is 16 amino acids. Unmatched junction bases numbered 9, after V lost 3 bases and J lost 2 bases. This CDR3 reads CASSMGQARATYEQYF. Written as DNA, the CDR3 is TGTGCCAGTAGTATGGGACAGGCCAGGGCGACCTACGAGCAGTACTTC.

The V and J genes are TRBV9 and TRBJ2-1; D is undetermined. This CDR3 region has 12 residues. Trimming stripped 3 bases from V and 7 bases from J, with 8 bases between. CDR1 and CDR2 (germline): SGDLS, YYNGEE. Here the CDR3 reads CASSGIINEQFF. Here the CDR3 DNA reads TGTGCCAGCAGCGGAATTATTAATGAGCAGTTCTTC.